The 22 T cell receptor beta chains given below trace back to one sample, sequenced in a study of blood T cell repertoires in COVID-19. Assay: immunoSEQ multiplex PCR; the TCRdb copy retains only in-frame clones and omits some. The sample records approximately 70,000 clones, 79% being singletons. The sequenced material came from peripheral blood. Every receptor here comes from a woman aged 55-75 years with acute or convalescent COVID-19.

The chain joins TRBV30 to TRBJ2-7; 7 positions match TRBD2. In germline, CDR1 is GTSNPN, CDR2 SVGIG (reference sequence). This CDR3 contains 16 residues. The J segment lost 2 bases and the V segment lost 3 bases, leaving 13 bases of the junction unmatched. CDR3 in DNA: TGTGCCTGGAGAGACCCGAGGATCGGGGGGACCTACGAGCAGTACTTC. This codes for CAWRDPRIGGTYEQYF.

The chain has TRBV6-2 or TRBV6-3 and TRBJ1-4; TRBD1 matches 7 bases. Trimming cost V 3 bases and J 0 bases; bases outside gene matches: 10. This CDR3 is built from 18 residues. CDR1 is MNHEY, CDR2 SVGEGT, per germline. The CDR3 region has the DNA TGTGCCAGCAGTTATCTAACGCCCGGGACAGCAACTAATGAAAAACTGTTTTTT. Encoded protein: CASSYLTPGTATNEKLFF.

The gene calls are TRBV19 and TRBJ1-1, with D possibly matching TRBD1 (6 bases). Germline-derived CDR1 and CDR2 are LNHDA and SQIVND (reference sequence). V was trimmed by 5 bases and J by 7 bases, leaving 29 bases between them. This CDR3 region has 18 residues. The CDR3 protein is CASSVQVGLWATGSEAFF. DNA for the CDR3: TGTGCCAGTAGTGTTCAAGTTGGTCTCTGGGCGACAGGCAGTGAAGCTTTCTTT.

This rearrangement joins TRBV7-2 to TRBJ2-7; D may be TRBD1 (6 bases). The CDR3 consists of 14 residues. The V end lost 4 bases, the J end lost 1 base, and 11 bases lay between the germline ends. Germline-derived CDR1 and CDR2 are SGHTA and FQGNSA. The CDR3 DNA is TGTGCCAGCAGCTCCGGACAGTCGTCCTACGAGCAGTACTTC. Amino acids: CASSSGQSSYEQYF.

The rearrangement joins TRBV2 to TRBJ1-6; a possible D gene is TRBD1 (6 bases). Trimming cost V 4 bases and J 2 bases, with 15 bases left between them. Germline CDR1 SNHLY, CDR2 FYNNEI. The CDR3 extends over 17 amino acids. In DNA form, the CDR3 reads TGTGCCAGCAGTGGTAGGGGTGGGGGCGCCTATAATTCACCCCTCCACTTT. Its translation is CASSGRGGGAYNSPLHF.

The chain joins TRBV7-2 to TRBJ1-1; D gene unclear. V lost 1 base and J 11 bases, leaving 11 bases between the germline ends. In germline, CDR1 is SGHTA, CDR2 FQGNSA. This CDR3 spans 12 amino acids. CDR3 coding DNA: TGTGCCAGCAGCTTAGTGGAGGGCGATGCTTTCTTT. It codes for CASSLVEGDAFF.

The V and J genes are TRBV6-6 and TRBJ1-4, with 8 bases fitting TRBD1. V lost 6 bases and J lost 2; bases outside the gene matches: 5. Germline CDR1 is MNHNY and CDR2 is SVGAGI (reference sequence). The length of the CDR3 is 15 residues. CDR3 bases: TGTGCCAGCAGGGAGACAGGGGCGACTAATGAAAAACTGTTTTTT. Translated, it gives CASRETGATNEKLFF.

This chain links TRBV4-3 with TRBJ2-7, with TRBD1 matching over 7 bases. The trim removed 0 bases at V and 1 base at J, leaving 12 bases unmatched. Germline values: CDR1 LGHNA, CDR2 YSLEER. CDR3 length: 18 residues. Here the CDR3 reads CASSQDTRGTATSYEQYF. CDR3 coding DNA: TGCGCCAGCAGCCAAGATACCCGAGGGACAGCTACATCCTACGAGCAGTACTTC.

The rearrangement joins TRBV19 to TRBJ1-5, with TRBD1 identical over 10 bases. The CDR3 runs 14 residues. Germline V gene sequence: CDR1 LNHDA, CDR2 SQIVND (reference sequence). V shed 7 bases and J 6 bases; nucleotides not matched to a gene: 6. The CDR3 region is CASTTGTGVQPQHF. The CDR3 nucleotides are TGTGCCAGTACGACCGGGACAGGGGTTCAGCCCCAGCATTTT.

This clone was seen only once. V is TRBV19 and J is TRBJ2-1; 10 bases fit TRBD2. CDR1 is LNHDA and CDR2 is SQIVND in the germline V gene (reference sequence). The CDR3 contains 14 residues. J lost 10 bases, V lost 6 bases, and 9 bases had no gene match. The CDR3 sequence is CASRRAGGPREQFF. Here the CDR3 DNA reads TGTGCCAGTAGGCGAGCGGGGGGGCCAAGGGAGCAGTTCTTC.

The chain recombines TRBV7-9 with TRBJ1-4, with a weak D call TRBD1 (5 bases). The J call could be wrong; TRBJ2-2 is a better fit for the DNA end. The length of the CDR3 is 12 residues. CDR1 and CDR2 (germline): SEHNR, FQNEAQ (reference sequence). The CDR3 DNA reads TGTGCCAGCAGCTTAGCTGGACAGGAGCTGTTTTTT. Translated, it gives CASSLAGQELFF.

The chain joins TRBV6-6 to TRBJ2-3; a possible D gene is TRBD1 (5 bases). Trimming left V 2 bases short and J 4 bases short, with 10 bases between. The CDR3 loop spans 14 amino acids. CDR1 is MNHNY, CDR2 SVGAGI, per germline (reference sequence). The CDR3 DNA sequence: TGTGCCAGCAGTTACAGGGGCGGTCCAGATACGCAGTATTTT. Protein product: CASSYRGGPDTQYF.

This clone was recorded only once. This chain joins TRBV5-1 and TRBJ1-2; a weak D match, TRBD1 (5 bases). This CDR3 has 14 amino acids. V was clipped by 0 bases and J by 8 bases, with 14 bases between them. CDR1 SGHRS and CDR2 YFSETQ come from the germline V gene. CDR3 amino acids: CASSLVGATWGYTF. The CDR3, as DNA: TGCGCCAGCAGCTTGGTAGGGGCGACCTGGGGCTACACCTTC.

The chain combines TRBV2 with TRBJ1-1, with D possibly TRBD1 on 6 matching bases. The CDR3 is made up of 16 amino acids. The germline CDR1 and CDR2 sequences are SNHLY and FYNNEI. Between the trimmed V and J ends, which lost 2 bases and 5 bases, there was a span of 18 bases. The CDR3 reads CASSETFAGQKTEAFF. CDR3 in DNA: TGTGCCAGCAGTGAAACTTTCGCAGGACAGAAAACTGAAGCTTTCTTT.

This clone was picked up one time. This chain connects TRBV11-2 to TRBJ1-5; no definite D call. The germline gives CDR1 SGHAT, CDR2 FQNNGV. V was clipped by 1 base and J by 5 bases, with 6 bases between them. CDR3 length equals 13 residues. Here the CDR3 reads CASSLGLDQPQHF. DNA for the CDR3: TGTGCCAGCAGCTTAGGGCTTGATCAGCCCCAGCATTTT.

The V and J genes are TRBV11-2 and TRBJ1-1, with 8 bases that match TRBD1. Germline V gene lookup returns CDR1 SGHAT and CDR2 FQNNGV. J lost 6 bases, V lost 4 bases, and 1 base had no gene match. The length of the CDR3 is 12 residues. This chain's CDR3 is CASSSDRAEAFF. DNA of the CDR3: TGTGCCAGCAGCTCGGACAGGGCTGAAGCTTTCTTT. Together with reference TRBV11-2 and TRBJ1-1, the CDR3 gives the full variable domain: EAGVAQSPRYKIIEKRQSVAFWCNPISGHATLYWYQQILGQGPKLLIQFQNNGVVDDSQLPKDRFSAERLKGVDSTLKIQPAKLEDSAVYLCASSSDRAEAFFGQGTRLTVV.

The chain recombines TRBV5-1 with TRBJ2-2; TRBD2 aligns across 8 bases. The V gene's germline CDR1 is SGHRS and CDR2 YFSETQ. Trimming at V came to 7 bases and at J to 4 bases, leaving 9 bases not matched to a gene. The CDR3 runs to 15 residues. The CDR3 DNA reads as TGCGCCAGCCGAACGGGGGGGCCGGGCACCGGGGAGCTGTTTTTT. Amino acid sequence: CASRTGGPGTGELFF.

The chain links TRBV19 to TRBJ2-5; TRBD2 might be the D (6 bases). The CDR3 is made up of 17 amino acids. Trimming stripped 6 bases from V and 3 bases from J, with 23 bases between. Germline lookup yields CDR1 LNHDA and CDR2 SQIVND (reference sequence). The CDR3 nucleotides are TGTGCCAGTAGCCTGGACCACGGAATAGCGGAGAAAGAGACCCAGTACTTC. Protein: CASSLDHGIAEKETQYF.

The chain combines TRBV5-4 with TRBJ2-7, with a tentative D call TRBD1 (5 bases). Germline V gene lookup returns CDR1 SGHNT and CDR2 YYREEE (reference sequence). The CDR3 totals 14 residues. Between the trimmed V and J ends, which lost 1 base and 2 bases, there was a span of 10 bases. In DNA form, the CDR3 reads TGTGCCAGCAGCTTGACAGGACGGACCTACGAGCAGTACTTC. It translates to CASSLTGRTYEQYF.

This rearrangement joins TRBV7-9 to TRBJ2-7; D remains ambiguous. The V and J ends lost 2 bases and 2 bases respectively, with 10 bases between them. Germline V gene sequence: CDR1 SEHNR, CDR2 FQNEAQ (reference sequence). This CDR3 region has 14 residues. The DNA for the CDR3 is TGTGCCAGCAGCTTACCCCGATCGGCCTACGAGCAGTACTTC. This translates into CASSLPRSAYEQYF.

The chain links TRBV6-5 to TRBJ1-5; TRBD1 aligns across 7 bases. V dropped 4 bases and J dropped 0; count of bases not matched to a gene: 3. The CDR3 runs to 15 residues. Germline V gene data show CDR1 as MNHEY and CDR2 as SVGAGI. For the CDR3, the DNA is TGTGCCAGCAGTTTGGACAGGAATAGCAATCAGCCCCAGCATTTT. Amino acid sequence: CASSLDRNSNQPQHF.

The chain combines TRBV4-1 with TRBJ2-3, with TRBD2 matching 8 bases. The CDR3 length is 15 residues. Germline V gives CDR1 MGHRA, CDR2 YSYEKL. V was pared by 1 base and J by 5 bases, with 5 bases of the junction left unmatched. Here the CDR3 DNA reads TGCGCCAGCAGCCAAGGTAGCGGGGTAGTAGATACGCAGTATTTT. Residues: CASSQGSGVVDTQYF.